This TCR beta chain appears in the sequencing data of a study of blood T cell repertoires in COVID-19. Study-level information: COVID-19 samples from acute and convalescent phases originated in the United States, Italy and Spain. Sources were T cells, B-cell-depleted T cells, or PBMCs; the material itself was cDNA or gDNA.

This CDR3 contains 14 residues. V was clipped by 6 bases and J by 8 bases, with 19 bases between them. Germline V CDR1 and CDR2: MNHEY, SVGAGI. Clones were read by immunoSEQ multiplex PCR, and TCRdb kept only the in-frame ones, dropping some. The top ten clones hold 1.5% to 2% of a sample with fewer than 200,000 clones, about 88% of them seen once. Sequencing was performed on peripheral blood. The rearrangement joins TRBV6-5 to TRBJ1-1; tentative D call: TRBD1 (5 bases). The sequence came from a man aged 18 to 30 who had recovered from COVID-19. The CDR3 is CASSLRIGQGEAFF. The CDR3, as DNA: TGTGCCAGCAGCCTAAGAATTGGCCAGGGAGAAGCTTTCTTT.